This entry is about one T cell receptor (beta chain). Its antigen is undetermined. This sample was taken from a study of shared clonotypes between healthy human individuals. Study-level findings and limits: Donor scarcity curtailed the genetic and exposure-history diversity represented herein.

CDR1 is SGHAT and CDR2 is FQNNGV in the germline V gene. The CDR3 is made up of 15 amino acids. V was clipped by 5 bases and J by 2 bases, with 16 bases between them. For every subset, genomic DNA was evenly distributed across several immunoSEQ plates. Original methodology: Junction-only immunoSEQ data arrived without quality scores, meaning filtering differed. Sequencing used immunoSEQ multiplex PCR; TCRdb keeps in-frame clones, though not all of them. The D gene and trimming were derived from the DNA, and the V and J assignments and clone size from that table. Among roughly 1.4 million clones listed, approximately 98.5% were seen once. Everyone who donated was a Caucasian adult who lived in Nashville, Tennessee.

The clonotype comes from a man in his thirties or forties in good health. Source material: naive CD4+ T cells sorted from blood. The subset: CD45RA+ positively selected. This rearrangement joins TRBV11-2 to TRBJ2-7; D remains ambiguous. CDR3 nucleotide sequence: TGTGCCAGCAGCCCTAGAGTACGGGCAGCCTACGAGCAGTACTTC. Its protein product is CASSPRVRAAYEQYF.